These T cell receptor beta chains were read from a single sample in a study of T cell responses to AZD1222 COVID-19 vaccine. Clones were sequenced by immunoSEQ multiplex PCR, and TCRdb holds only the in-frame ones, with some missing. Of fewer than 150,000 clones in the sample, approximately 93% were seen once. The source was peripheral blood, collected on day 0 of AZD1222 vaccination. The receptors originated from an adult in good health. The conserved cysteine and the conserved F or W are not part of the CDR3 here. Fields, in order: CDR3 length, V gene, J gene, clone size, CDR3 protein. Some rows have no size entry. The others give once, few or many, or a class for an expanded clone.

>15|TRBV28|TRBJ2-1|NA
ASSPPSPSGRYNEQF
>12|TRBV2|TRBJ1-5|NA
ASSGGQGEGAQH
>9|TRBV28|TRBJ2-3|once
ASSTTDTQY
>10|TRBV7-9|TRBJ1-1|NA
ASSLMNTEAF
>15|TRBV18|TRBJ2-1|NA
ASSQKGLAGVPDEQF
>15|TRBV4-2|TRBJ2-1|NA
ASSQEGTSGRVDEQF
>14|TRBV5-1|TRBJ2-7|NA
ASNLNTGSHPYEQY
>11|TRBV6-5|TRBJ2-2|once
ASSNGPTGELF
>13|TRBV15|TRBJ1-4|NA
ATSKMGGGSEKLF
>10|TRBV27|TRBJ1-6|NA
ASSFRGSPLH
>12|TRBV7-8|TRBJ2-7|NA
ASSPGGSLYEQY
>12|TRBV6-6|TRBJ1-6|NA
ASSLGVGGSPLH
>13|TRBV5-6|TRBJ2-5|NA
ASSSLGGNGQTQY
>14|TRBV6-5|TRBJ1-4|NA
ASSYNQGGTNEKLF
>11|TRBV10-1|TRBJ2-3|NA
ASSLDTTDTQY
>10|TRBV5-4|TRBJ2-1|NA
ASLSSYNEQF
>14|TRBV18|TRBJ2-2|NA
ASSPANTGGSGELF
>16|TRBV5-6|TRBJ2-1|NA
ASSYGLAGDLVYNEQF
>13|TRBV5-1|TRBJ1-1|NA
ASRVGTGGFTEAF
>12|TRBV28|TRBJ1-6|NA
AEKGPVDNSPLH
>14|TRBV28|TRBJ2-1|NA
ASRRLAGGPYNEQF
>13|TRBV6-1|TRBJ2-5|NA
ASSEDLYGGETQY
>12|TRBV10-3|TRBJ1-2|NA
AISESKELSGYT
>13|TRBV4-1|TRBJ1-4|NA
ASSQGTIGQEKLF
>13|TRBV5-6|TRBJ1-4|NA
ASSLGPSFNEKLF
>12|TRBV25-1|TRBJ2-7|once
ASTATDSSYEQY
>12|TRBV5-8|TRBJ2-3|NA
ASSSGGAADTQY
>11|TRBV11-3|TRBJ2-5|NA
ASSRDVEETQY
>13|TRBV3-1/TRBV3-2|TRBJ1-6|NA
ASSQQSRGASPLH
>10|TRBV7-9|TRBJ1-4|once
ASRQASGQAL
>10|TRBV3-1/TRBV3-2|TRBJ1-1|NA
ASSQASTEAF
>13|TRBV15|TRBJ1-2|NA
ATSIREQPNYGYT
>13|TRBV5-1|TRBJ1-2|NA
ASSPDYRRDYGYT
>9|TRBV19|TRBJ1-2|NA
ASRKEDGYT
>10|TRBV7-8|TRBJ2-7|NA
AAGKGFYEQY
>11|TRBV6-1|TRBJ1-6|NA
ASSEGTNSPLH
>11|TRBV2|TRBJ1-5|NA
ASSEMGNQPQH
>13|TRBV27|TRBJ2-7|NA
ASSFSGTGPYEQY
>13|TRBV28|TRBJ1-3|NA
ASRAGGLGGNTIY
>13|TRBV9|TRBJ2-3|NA
ASSVGVRNTDTQY
>15|TRBV18|TRBJ1-2|NA
ASSPFYRFRYNYGYT
>12|TRBV28|TRBJ2-7|NA
ASSSHSAGYEQY
>14|TRBV6-5|TRBJ1-2|NA
ASSYSMRGSNYGYT
>14|TRBV18|TRBJ1-3|NA
ASSQTQGIAGNTIY
>11|TRBV11-3|TRBJ2-7|NA
ASSLGDSYEQY
>13|TRBV2|TRBJ1-5|NA
ASSTGTGAHQPQH
>13|TRBV5-1|TRBJ2-1|NA
ASSLGRDPGTEQF
>14|TRBV19|TRBJ1-2|NA
ASSPTRQGGIYGYT
>12|TRBV28|TRBJ2-3|NA
ASSFLAGSDTQY
>10|TRBV10-3|TRBJ2-1|NA
AISENTNEQF
>13|TRBV11-2|TRBJ2-1|NA
ASSLVAASYNEQF
>11|TRBV28|TRBJ1-2|NA
ASSLGQGGGYT
>13|TRBV6-6|TRBJ2-7|NA
ASRNGLAGSYEQY
>13|TRBV6-1|TRBJ1-2|NA
ASSESATGVYGYT